This TCR beta chain was profiled in a study of blood T cells in healthy people across ages. The V gene lost 5 bases and the J gene lost 13 bases, with 18 bases spanning the gap. Germline V gene data show CDR1 as SEHNR and CDR2 as FQNEAQ (reference sequence). This CDR3 comprises 13 residues. A second PCR of 7 to 11 cycles used a sample-barcoded 5' primer and a J-beta primer mix. Each TCR beta cDNA got a 12-nucleotide random molecular identifier. TCRdb analysed the 5' RACE reads with MiXCR anew, one entry per CDR3 protein. The sample lists some 880,000 distinct CDR3 sequences; roughly 40% were seen once. RNA extraction gave at least 5 micrograms of total RNA per sample.

Material for sequencing was blood. The clonotype was recovered from a man younger than 30 in good health. V and J are TRBV7-9 and TRBJ2-1; TRBD2 is a possible D gene (6 bases). CDR3 DNA: TGTGCCAGCAGCATCGGGACTCCAGAGACCCAGTTCTTC. Protein: CASSIGTPETQFF. Supplemented by reference TRBV7-9 and TRBJ2-1, the full variable domain reads DTGVSQNPRHKITKRGQNVTFRCDPISEHNRLYWYRQTLGQGPEFLTYFQNEAQLEKSRLLSDRFSAERPKGSFSTLEIQRTEQGDSAMYLCASSIGTPETQFFGPGTRLTVL.